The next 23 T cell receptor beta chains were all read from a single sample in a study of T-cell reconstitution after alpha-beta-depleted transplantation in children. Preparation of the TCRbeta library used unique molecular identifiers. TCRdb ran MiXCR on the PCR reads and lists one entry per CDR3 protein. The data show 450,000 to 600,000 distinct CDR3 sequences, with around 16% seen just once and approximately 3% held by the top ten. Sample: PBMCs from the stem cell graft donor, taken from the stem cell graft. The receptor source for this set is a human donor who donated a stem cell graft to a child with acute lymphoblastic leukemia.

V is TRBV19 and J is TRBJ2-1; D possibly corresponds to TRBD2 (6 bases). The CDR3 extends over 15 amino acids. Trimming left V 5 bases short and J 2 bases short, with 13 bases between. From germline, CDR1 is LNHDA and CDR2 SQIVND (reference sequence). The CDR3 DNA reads TGTGCCAGTAGTCCCTGGGAGGCCCCCTACAATGAGCAGTTCTTC. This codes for CASSPWEAPYNEQFF.

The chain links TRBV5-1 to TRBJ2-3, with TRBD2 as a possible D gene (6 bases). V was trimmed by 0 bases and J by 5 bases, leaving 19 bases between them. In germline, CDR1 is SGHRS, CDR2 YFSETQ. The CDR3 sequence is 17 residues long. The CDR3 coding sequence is TGCGCCAGCAGCTTGGGTCTTGGCGGGACTTCAAAAGATACGCAGTATTTT. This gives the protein CASSLGLGGTSKDTQYF.

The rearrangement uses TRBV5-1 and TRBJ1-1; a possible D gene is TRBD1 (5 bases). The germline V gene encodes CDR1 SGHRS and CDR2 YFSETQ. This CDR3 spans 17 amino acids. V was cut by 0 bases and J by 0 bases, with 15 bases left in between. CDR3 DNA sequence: TGCGCCAGCAGCTTGGATTGGTTCGACAGCCTGAACACTGAAGCTTTCTTT. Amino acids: CASSLDWFDSLNTEAFF.

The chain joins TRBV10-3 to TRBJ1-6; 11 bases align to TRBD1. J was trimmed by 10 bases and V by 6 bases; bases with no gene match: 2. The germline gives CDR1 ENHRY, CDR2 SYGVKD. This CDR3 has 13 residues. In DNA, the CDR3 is TGTGCCATCAGGGACAGGGGGCAGTCACCCCTCCACTTT. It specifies CAIRDRGQSPLHF.

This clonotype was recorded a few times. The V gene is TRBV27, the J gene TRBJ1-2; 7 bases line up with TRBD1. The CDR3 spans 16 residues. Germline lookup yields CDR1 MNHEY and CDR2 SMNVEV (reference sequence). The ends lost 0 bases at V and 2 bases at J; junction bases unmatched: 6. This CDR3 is CASSLSTGILNYGYTF. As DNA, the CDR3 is TGTGCCAGCAGTTTATCGACAGGGATCTTAAACTATGGCTACACCTTC.

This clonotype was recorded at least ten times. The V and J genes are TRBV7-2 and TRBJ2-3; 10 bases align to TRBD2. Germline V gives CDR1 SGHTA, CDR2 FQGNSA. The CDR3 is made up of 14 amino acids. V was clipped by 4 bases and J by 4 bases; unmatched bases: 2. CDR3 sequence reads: CASSSAGGPDTQYF. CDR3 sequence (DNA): TGTGCCAGCAGCTCAGCGGGAGGGCCAGATACGCAGTATTTT.

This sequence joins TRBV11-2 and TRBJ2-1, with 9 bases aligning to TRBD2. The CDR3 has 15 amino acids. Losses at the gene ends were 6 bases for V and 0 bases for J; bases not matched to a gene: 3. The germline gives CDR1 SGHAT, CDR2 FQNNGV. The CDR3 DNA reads TGTGCCAGCAGAAGTAGCGGGGGCTCCTACAATGAGCAGTTCTTC. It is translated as CASRSSGGSYNEQFF. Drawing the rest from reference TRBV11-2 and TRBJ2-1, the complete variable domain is EAGVAQSPRYKIIEKRQSVAFWCNPISGHATLYWYQQILGQGPKLLIQFQNNGVVDDSQLPKDRFSAERLKGVDSTLKIQPAKLEDSAVYLCASRSSGGSYNEQFFGPGTRLTVL.

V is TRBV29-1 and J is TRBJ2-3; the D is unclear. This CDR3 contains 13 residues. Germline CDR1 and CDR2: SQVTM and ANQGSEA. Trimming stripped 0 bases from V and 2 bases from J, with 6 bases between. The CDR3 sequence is CSVEELITDTQYF. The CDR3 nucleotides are TGCAGCGTTGAAGAACTAATCACAGATACGCAGTATTTT.

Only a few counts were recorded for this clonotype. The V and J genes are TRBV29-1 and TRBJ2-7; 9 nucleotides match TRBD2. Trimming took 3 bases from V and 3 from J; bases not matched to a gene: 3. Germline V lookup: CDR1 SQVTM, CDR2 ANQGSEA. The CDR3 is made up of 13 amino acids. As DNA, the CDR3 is TGCAGCGTTGATCTAGCGGGAATCTACGAGCAGTACTTC. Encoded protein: CSVDLAGIYEQYF.

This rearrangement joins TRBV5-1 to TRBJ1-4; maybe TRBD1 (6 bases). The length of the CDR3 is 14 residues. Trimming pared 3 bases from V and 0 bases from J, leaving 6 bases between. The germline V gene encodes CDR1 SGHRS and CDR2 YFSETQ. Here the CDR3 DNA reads TGCGCCAGCAGCTCAGGGGCAACTAATGAAAAACTGTTTTTT. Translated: CASSSGATNEKLFF.

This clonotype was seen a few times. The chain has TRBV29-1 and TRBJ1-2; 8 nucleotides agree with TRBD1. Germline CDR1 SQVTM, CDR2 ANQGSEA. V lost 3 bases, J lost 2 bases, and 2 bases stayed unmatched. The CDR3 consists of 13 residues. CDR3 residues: CSVEAGGNYGYTF. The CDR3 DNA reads TGCAGCGTTGAGGCAGGGGGCAACTATGGCTACACCTTC.

The CDR3 bases are TGCAGTGCTGGGGGACGGAAAGCTAGCAATCAGCCCCAGCATTTT. Protein sequence: CSAGGRKASNQPQHF. This chain uses TRBV20-1 with TRBJ1-5; TRBD1 is a possible D gene (5 bases). Trimming cost V 5 bases and J 0 bases, with 14 bases left between them. The CDR3 is 15 residues long. Germline V lookup: CDR1 DFQATT, CDR2 SNEGSKA (reference sequence).

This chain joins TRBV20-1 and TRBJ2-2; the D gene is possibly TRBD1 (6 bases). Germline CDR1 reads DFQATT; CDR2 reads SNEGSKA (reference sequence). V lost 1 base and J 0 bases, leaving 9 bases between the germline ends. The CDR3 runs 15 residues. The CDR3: CSARAGTPNTGELFF. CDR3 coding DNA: TGCAGTGCTAGAGCCGGGACACCGAACACCGGGGAGCTGTTTTTT.

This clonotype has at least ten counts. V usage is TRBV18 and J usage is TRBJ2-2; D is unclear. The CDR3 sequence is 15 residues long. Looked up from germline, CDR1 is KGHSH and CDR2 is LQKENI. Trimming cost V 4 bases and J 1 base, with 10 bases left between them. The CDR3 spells CASSLRTGNTGELFF. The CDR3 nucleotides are TGTGCCAGCTCACTTCGGACGGGGAACACCGGGGAGCTGTTTTTT.

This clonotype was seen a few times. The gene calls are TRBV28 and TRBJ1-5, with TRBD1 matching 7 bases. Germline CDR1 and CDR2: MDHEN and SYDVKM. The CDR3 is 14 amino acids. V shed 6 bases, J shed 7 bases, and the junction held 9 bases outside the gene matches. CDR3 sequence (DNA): TGTGCCAGCAGACAGACAGGGATAGGACAGCCCCAGCATTTT. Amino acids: CASRQTGIGQPQHF.

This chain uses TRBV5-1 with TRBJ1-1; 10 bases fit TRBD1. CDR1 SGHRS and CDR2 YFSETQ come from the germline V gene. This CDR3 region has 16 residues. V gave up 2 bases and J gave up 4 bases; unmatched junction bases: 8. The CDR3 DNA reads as TGCGCCAGCAGCTTCGGAGGGGACAGGGGAGGCACTGAAGCTTTCTTT. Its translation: CASSFGGDRGGTEAFF.

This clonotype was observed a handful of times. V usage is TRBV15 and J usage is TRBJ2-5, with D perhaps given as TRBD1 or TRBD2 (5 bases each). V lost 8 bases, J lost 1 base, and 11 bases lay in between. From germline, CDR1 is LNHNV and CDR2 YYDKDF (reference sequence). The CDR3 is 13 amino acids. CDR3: CATGVGGQETQYF. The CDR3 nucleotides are TGTGCCACCGGGGTTGGGGGCCAAGAGACCCAGTACTTC.

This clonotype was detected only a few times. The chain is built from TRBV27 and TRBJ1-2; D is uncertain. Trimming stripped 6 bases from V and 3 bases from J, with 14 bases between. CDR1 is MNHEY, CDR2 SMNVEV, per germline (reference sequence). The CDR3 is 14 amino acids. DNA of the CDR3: TGTGCCAGCAGATCCGGACTCACACACTATGGCTACACCTTC. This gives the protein CASRSGLTHYGYTF.

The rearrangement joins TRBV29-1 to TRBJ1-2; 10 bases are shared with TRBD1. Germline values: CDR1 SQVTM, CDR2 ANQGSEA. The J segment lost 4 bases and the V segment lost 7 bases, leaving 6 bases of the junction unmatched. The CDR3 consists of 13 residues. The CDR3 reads CSAGQGGFYGYTF. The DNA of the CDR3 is TGCAGCGCTGGACAGGGGGGCTTCTATGGCTACACCTTC. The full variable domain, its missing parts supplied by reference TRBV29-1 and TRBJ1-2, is SAVISQKPSRDICQRGTSLTIQCQVDSQVTMMFWYRQQPGQSLTLIATANQGSEATYESGFVIDKFPISRPNLTFSTLTVSNMSPEDSSIYLCSAGQGGFYGYTFGSGTRLTVV.

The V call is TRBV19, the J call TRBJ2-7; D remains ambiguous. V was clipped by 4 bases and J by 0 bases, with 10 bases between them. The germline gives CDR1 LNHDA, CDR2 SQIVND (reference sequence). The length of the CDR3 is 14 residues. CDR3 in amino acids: CASSTYTRSYEQYF. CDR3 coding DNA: TGTGCCAGTAGTACCTACACCCGCTCCTACGAGCAGTACTTC.

The CDR3 here is CSVFLSPGELFF. CDR3 coding DNA: TGCAGCGTTTTTCTCTCCCCCGGGGAGCTGTTTTTT. This chain connects TRBV29-1 to TRBJ2-2; no definite D call. Germline CDR1 reads SQVTM; CDR2 reads ANQGSEA. This CDR3 is 12 amino acids long. V was cut by 5 bases and J by 6 bases, with 10 bases left in between.

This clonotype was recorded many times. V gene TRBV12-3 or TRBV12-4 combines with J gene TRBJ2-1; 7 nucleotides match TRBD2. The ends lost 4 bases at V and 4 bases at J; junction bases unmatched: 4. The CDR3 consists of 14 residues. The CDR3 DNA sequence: TGTGCCAGCAGTTCCCAGCGGGGTTACAATGAGCAGTTCTTC. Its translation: CASSSQRGYNEQFF.

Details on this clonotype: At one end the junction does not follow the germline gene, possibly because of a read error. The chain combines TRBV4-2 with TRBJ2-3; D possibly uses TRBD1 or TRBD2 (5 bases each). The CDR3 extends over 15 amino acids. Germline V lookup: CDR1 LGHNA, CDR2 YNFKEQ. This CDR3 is CASSQDQRGGDTQYF. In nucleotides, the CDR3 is TGTGCCAGTAGCCAAGATCAGAGGGGCGGCGATACGCAGTATTTT.